The subject of this entry is one T cell receptor (beta chain). This sample is drawn from a study of CD8 T cells in Susac syndrome. CD8+ and CD4+ T cells circulating in blood were sequenced for TCR beta. The V and J ends lost 2 bases and 0 bases, in that order; junction bases with no gene match: 4. The CDR3 is 17 residues long. In germline, CDR1 is MNHEY, CDR2 SVGAGI. After extraction with the RNeasy kit, about 0.5 to 1 ug of the RNA was reverse transcribed using random hexamers. Amplification of TCR beta CDR3 was carried out by immunoSEQ multiplex PCR, which covered 54 Vbeta and 13 Jbeta segments. TCRdb re-called the immunoSEQ multiplex PCR reads through MiXCR, storing one row per CDR3 protein. The table shows approximately 210,000 distinct CDR3 sequences, with over 90% occurring only once.

The specimen sequenced was CD4+ T cells from PBMCs. The TCR was taken from a human donor with Susac syndrome. The chain carries TRBV6-5 and TRBJ2-3, with 11 bases that match TRBD2. CDR3 amino acids: CASSYAGTSGSTDTQYF. CDR3 nucleotide sequence: TGTGCCAGCAGTTACGCCGGGACTAGCGGAAGCACAGATACGCAGTATTTT.